Shown below are 9 T cell receptor beta chains from a single sample sequenced in a study of T cell repertoires and HLA-DP antigens. For these TCRs, the target antigens are not known. Sequenced by immunoSEQ multiplex PCR; TCRdb stores in-frame clones only, minus some. The sample records approximately 110,000 clones, 80% to 95% being singletons. The material sequenced was CD4+ T cells from PBMCs. The receptors here all came from a woman aged 18-29 years in good health and CMV-seronegative.

V gene TRBV5-4 combines with J gene TRBJ2-2, with 9 nucleotides matching TRBD1. After removal of 4 bases from V and 4 bases from J, the junction contained 11 bases not matched to a gene. This CDR3 is 17 amino acids long. Per germline, CDR1 SGHNT and CDR2 YYREEE (reference sequence). In DNA, the CDR3 is TGTGCCAGCAGCCCTACCGGGACAGGGTCGATCACCGGGGAGCTGTTTTTT. This sequence encodes CASSPTGTGSITGELFF. Together with reference TRBV5-4 and TRBJ2-2, the CDR3 gives the full variable domain: ETGVTQSPTHLIKTRGQQVTLRCSSQSGHNTVSWYQQALGQGPQFIFQYYREEENGRGNFPPRFSGLQFPNYSSELNVNALELDDSALYLCASSPTGTGSITGELFFGEGSRLTVL.

The chain recombines TRBV7-2 with TRBJ1-2; 7 nucleotides line up with TRBD1. Germline assignment: CDR1 SGHTA and CDR2 FQGNSA. The CDR3 is 15 amino acids. Trimming cost V 2 bases and J 7 bases; bases outside gene matches: 10. For the CDR3, the DNA is TGTGCCAGCAGCTTATCCCCCCCGACAGGGTTTGGCTACACCTTC. It encodes CASSLSPPTGFGYTF. Full variable domain (remainder filled in from reference TRBV7-2 and TRBJ1-2): GAGVSQSPSNKVTEKGKDVELRCDPISGHTALYWYRQSLGQGLEFLIYFQGNSAPDKSGLPSDRFSAERTGGSVSTLTIQRTQQEDSAVYLCASSLSPPTGFGYTFGSGTRLTVV.

This clone was observed a single time. V is TRBV7-2 and J is TRBJ1-1, with 7 nucleotides matching TRBD1. The length of the CDR3 is 14 residues. V was pared by 5 bases and J by 1 base, with 4 bases of the junction left unmatched. Per germline, CDR1 SGHTA and CDR2 FQGNSA. DNA of the CDR3: TGTGCCAGCAGCCCGGGGACAGCGAACACTGAAGCTTTCTTT. As protein: CASSPGTANTEAFF.

About this clone itself: The same CDR3 is also encoded by other DNA sequences in this sample. The chain employs TRBV18 and TRBJ1-1; D is unresolved. The length of the CDR3 is 13 residues. Germline-derived CDR1 and CDR2 are KGHSH and LQKENI. Trimming removed 2 bases from V and 0 bases from J, with 4 bases in between. This CDR3 reads CASSPGMNTEAFF. The CDR3 coding sequence is TGTGCCAGCTCACCAGGCATGAACACTGAAGCTTTCTTT.

The V call is TRBV27, the J call TRBJ2-3; the match to TRBD2 covers 8 bases. Germline values: CDR1 MNHEY, CDR2 SMNVEV (reference sequence). CDR3 length: 16 amino acids. J gave up 14 bases and V 5 bases, and 21 bases lay outside the gene matches. DNA of the CDR3: TGTGCCAGCAGTAAACCGGGGGGGCCGGCGAAGTGTTGGGCGTATTTT. As protein: CASSKPGGPAKCWAYF.

This clone came up once. V is TRBV6-6 and J is TRBJ2-3, with TRBD2 identical over 10 bases. The CDR3 spans 16 residues. CDR1 and CDR2 from the germline V gene are MNHNY and SVGAGI (reference sequence). Losses at the gene ends were 6 bases for V and 6 bases for J; bases not matched to a gene: 12. The CDR3 nucleotides read TGTGCCAGCAGCACCCGGACTAGCGGCGGAGGCGATACGCAGTATTTT. This codes for CASSTRTSGGGDTQYF.

V usage is TRBV7-9 and J usage is TRBJ2-1; the match to TRBD2 covers 12 bases. The CDR3 spans 16 residues. V gave up 5 bases and J gave up 5 bases; unmatched junction bases: 7. The germline gives CDR1 SEHNR, CDR2 FQNEAQ (reference sequence). CDR3: CASSGLAGSHDNEQFF. CDR3 nucleotide sequence: TGTGCCAGCAGCGGACTAGCGGGGTCCCATGACAATGAGCAGTTCTTC.

The chain uses TRBV11-2 and TRBJ1-5; 10 nucleotides agree with TRBD1. CDR3 length: 16 amino acids. Unmatched junction bases numbered 6, after V lost 3 bases and J lost 4 bases. CDR1 and CDR2 (germline): SGHAT, FQNNGV. CDR3 region: CASSLGPGQGNQPQHF. The CDR3 coding sequence is TGTGCCAGCAGCTTGGGACCGGGACAGGGGAATCAGCCCCAGCATTTT.

This chain connects TRBV29-1 to TRBJ2-6; 9 positions agree with TRBD1. The CDR3 is 15 amino acids. The germline V gene has CDR1 SQVTM and CDR2 ANQGSEA. V trimming: 5 bases; J trimming: 2 bases; junction bases outside the gene matches: 4. CDR3 in amino acids: CSVTNRGPGANVLTF. Written as DNA, the CDR3 is TGCAGCGTTACCAACAGGGGGCCTGGGGCCAACGTCCTGACTTTC.